This T cell receptor (beta chain) stems from a study of cytomegalovirus exposure and HLA in healthy donors (dated by TCRdb to the late 2010s). Looking at the study overall: An earlier analysis of 587 of the donors reported approximately 300 Gb of sequence data and 95 million to 130 million unique TCR beta sequences obtained from around 190 million T cells. A few DR-DQ haplotypes were treated as single units for association and clustering because of strong linkage in the cohort. HLA typing covered class I and class II loci at four-digit resolution. Donor age, sex, ethnicity and CMV serostatus were collected together with the repertoire data. A later analysis re-analyzed previously published TCR beta repertoires from hundreds of donors and added high-resolution HLA genotyping to study TCR occurrence patterns. A later genetic analysis took genome-wide SNP genotypes for about 65% of the 666 donors and used that subset as a discovery cohort. An early release covering roughly 600 HLA-typed donors comprised 250 to 350 gigabases of sequencing data and roughly 85 million unique TCR sequences. In the later analysis, no new phenotypic data were used to find candidate immune exposures; instead, reliance was placed on TCR beta sequences and their occurrence across donors. Typing coverage varied by locus: roughly 629-640 donors for A, B, C, DRB1 and DQB1; some 520 for DQA1; over 600 for DPA1; some 470 for DPB1. A separate validation cohort of roughly 130 different subjects was used in addition to the 666-subject first cohort. Among 350 to 400 genotyped donors of the cohort, an average of around 240,000 unique TCR beta nucleotide sequences were sequenced per donor, 15% to 20% of them non-productive. Among the roughly 400 genotyped donors, approximately 76% belonged to the genetic ancestry cluster associated with self-reported Caucasian donors. To predict cytomegalovirus infection status, the study brought together high-throughput TCR immunosequencing, statistical association of individual TCRs with disease status, and machine learning. In an earlier analysis of 500 to 650 of the donors, high-throughput TCR beta sequencing was used to judge whether each TCR beta V gene segment behaved as functional or pseudogenic. All discovery cohort repertoires had been generated using a single sequencing platform. The T cell repertoires of 700 or so subjects were profiled by immunosequencing and related to cytomegalovirus serostatus. The study was designed to test whether signatures of past pathogen exposure could be identified by cataloging public T cell receptors.

Libraries were built with the immunoSEQ multiplex PCR assay. For the multiplex PCR, a mixture combining 60 forward primers for TCR Vbeta segments and 13 reverse primers for TCR Jbeta segments was used. The CDR3 region of rearranged TCR beta genes was amplified from genomic DNA by a multiplex PCR assay. The amplified TCR beta libraries were sequenced on the Illumina HiSeq System as 87-base-pair reads. In the source study's methods: Across the 500 to 750 repertoires, a later analysis counted some 81 million unique TCR beta chains, about 10 million of which were shared by at least two donors. To remove PCR and sequencing errors, raw reads were error-corrected and collapsed into unique sequences using a nearest-neighbor algorithm that merged closely related sequences. Alignment of CDR3 sequences to IMGT reference sequences was used to assign V, D and J gene segments. For a sequence to be retained, a match of at least six nucleotides to both a V gene segment and a J gene segment was required. A rearrangement counted as productive if the CDR3 had no stop codons and remained in frame with V and J, and every other rearrangement counted as non-productive. Following IMGT convention, CDR3 was defined as the stretch from the second conserved V-encoded cysteine up to the conserved J-encoded phenylalanine. The earlier analysis of a few hundred of the donors excluded sequences that lacked an unambiguous match to a single V gene segment. In an earlier analysis of a few hundred of the donors, V segments were called functional above 56.7% productive rearrangements and were called segregating when the between-donor standard deviation exceeded 5%. A statistical classification framework was developed to diagnose cytomegalovirus status using the catalog of TCR beta chain sequences. A later analysis assigned V and J genes by comparing TCR nucleotide sequences with IMGT/GENE-DB human TR gene sequences. Using the TCRdist pipeline, a later analysis assigned CDR3 sequences along with most-parsimonious VDJ recombination scenarios. A later analysis defined each TCR beta chain by its CDR3 amino acid sequence plus V-gene family, and excluded reads lacking a unique V-gene family. To address suspected cross-contamination and a sequencing artifact, a later analysis removed a few hundred highly shared, low-generation-probability nucleotide sequences. In a later analysis, a clonal expansion index for each public chain was calculated from normalized within-repertoire ranks of inferred template counts. A later analysis computed generation probabilities with a VDJ recombination model fitted to out-of-frame rearrangements, and checked the results against IGoR. In a later analysis, TCR-TCR, TCR-HLA and TCR-CMV co-occurrence was scored with hypergeometric tests, and a repertoire-size bias correction was applied to TCR pairs. A later analysis estimated false discovery rates by permuting HLA or CMV assignments 20 times. A later analysis grouped co-occurring TCRs with DBSCAN, adding TCRdist sequence similarity when clustering within HLA-allele-positive subsets. For co-occurrence clustering, repertoires with fewer than 30,000 or more than 120,000 public chains were excluded, along with 5 or 6 repertoires with anomalous nucleotide sharing. TCRdb took this table from immuneACCESS and kept in-frame rearrangements with V and J called. Such tables lack part of the clones; where checked against another copy, unresolved V genes explain under half of the gap, and the rest is unexplained. The V and J calls and the clone size are those of that table, but D and trimming were determined from the DNA. For this sample the table gives 70,000 to 95,000 clones, of which approximately 80% were detected only once. The top ten clones comprise 2.5% to 4% of the sample.

A remark on this clone: Which antigen it targets is not known. Per-base qualities were not stored, and no clone one base away is much larger.

The cohort comprised around 690 healthy bone marrow donors. At the time of sampling, all cohort members were nominally healthy, though unrecorded immune exposures were likely present. The donor was CMV seronegative and was included in the group of several hundred seronegative cohort members. Every donor gave a peripheral blood sample, and the peripheral blood mononuclear cells from that sample were used for TCR beta sequencing. Genomic DNA extraction from the blood cell samples was performed with the Qiagen DNeasy Blood Extraction Kit. The germline V gene (reference sequence) supplies CDR1 WNHNN and CDR2 SYGVQD. At the junction V is shortened by 5 bases and J by 0 bases; bases outside the gene matches: 5. The CDR3 runs 15 amino acids, cysteine and phenylalanine included. CDR3 DNA only is kept here, 45 bases in frame from base 1. Overall study results and their limits: A later analysis found that TCR association rates varied across HLA loci, with DRB1 alleles showing the most associated TCRs and HLA-C alleles the fewest. A later analysis associated 15,000 or so TCR beta sequences with specific HLA alleles at a false discovery rate of 0.05. In a later analysis, HLA-associated TCR beta chains showed more clonal expansion and lower generation probabilities than non-associated chains that were equally common. In a later genetic analysis, fewer N-insertions in productive TCRs were reported among donors in an Asian-associated ancestry cluster than the roughly 700-donor mean. Some IMGT-functional V segments, including TRBV6-2 and TRBV6-3, could not be told apart with the 87-base-pair reads, so those segments were excluded. A further reported finding was that TCR beta sequences accurately predicted the HLA-A and HLA-B alleles for most subjects in the first cohort. A later genetic analysis associated a missense DCLRE1C variant with V-gene and J-gene trimming of TCR beta chains, and an independent cohort replicated the association. The only immune exposure information available for the cohort was CMV serostatus. Only TCR beta chains were sequenced in this cohort, and the absence of alpha or paired-chain data limited detectable features. Because counts were too low, approximately 18 rarely observed V segments, including chromosome 9 orphons, were excluded from the earlier analysis of several hundred of the donors. The classifier was reported to diagnose cytomegalovirus status with high specificity and sensitivity in both the original cohort and the validation cohort. Broadly in line with IMGT annotations, most TCR beta V segments showed up in productive rearrangements about 90% or about 30% of the time in an earlier analysis of 450 to 600 of the donors. In a later analysis, most CMV-associated TCR beta chains were found to appear HLA-restricted, with HLA associations seemingly driven largely by CMV exposure. According to a later analysis, parvovirus B19, influenza, CMV and Epstein-Barr virus appeared linked to several top co-occurrence clusters. A total of around 150 TCR beta chains were listed by the study as associated with cytomegalovirus. Most TCR sequences were observed very rarely across donors, whereas some public TCRs were present in many individuals. A cluster of highly shared sequence variants was judged likely to be a technical artifact of the sequencing pipeline. The authors suggested that the approach could potentially be extended to other disease states and immunological phenotypes. Because some donors lacked HLA typing at each locus, the association tests relied only on the typed subset. Linkage disequilibrium might explain the correlated functional status among segregating V segments, but an unknown experimental factor could not be excluded. When HLA alleles, especially DR and DQ, strongly co-occurred, TCR associations were difficult to assign to individual alleles. In vitro tests confirmed that a few of the cytomegalovirus-associated TCR beta chains recognize cytomegalovirus antigens. Presence/absence analyses assumed roughly uniform sequencing depth across donors, an assumption that may not hold.

Rearrangement joined TRBV10-1 to TRBJ2-5, with 8 bases in between that match TRBD1. Sequencing used PBMCs. The receptor was derived from a man between 50 and 59 years old in good health and CMV-seronegative. The CDR3 is CASSPGGENQETQYF. The sequence in DNA is TGCGCCAGCAGTCCAGGGGGCGAGAACCAAGAGACCCAGTACTTC.